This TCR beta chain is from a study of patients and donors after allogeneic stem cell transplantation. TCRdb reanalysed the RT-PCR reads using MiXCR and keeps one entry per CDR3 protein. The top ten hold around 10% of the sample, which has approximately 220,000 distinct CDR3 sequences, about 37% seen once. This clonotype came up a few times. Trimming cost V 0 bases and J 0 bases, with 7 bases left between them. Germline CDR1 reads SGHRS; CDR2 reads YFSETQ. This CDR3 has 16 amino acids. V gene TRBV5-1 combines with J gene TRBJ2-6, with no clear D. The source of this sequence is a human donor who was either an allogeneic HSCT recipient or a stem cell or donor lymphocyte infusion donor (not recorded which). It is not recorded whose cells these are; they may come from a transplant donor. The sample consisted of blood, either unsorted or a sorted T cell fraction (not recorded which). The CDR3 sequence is CASSLDKFSGANVLTF. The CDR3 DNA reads TGCGCCAGCAGCTTGGACAAATTCTCTGGGGCCAACGTCCTGACTTTC.